The TCR beta chain under discussion was sequenced for a study of siplizumab effects on memory and regulatory T cells. Remarks on this clone: Antigen unknown.

TCRdb keeps only in-frame clones here, not all; method: immunoSEQ multiplex PCR. The profile shows 37,000 or so clones, about 89% of them singletons. The CDR3 is made up of 15 amino acids. The V gene lost 1 base and the J gene lost 0 bases, with 6 bases spanning the gap. Germline V gene lookup returns CDR1 SNHLY and CDR2 FYNNEI. General study points: A small minority of alloreactive clones were mapped to unstimulated subsets. A naive or memory phenotype could not be assigned to roughly 80-96% of the proliferating CD4+ or CD8+ clones.

The sequence derives from a human donor in good health. The genes are TRBV2 and TRBJ2-2; no clear D. Sequencing was done on a sample of naive CD4+ T cells sorted from blood. Here the CDR3 reads CASSEGRPNTGELFF. CDR3 DNA: TGTGCCAGCAGTGAAGGCAGACCGAACACCGGGGAGCTGTTTTTT.